This T cell receptor (beta chain) was sequenced during a study of cytomegalovirus exposure and HLA in healthy donors. Germline V gene sequence: CDR1 MNHEY, CDR2 SMNVEV (reference sequence). V shed 3 bases and J 5 bases; nucleotides not matched to a gene: 9. This CDR3 has 15 residues. With 60 Vbeta and 13 Jbeta primers, the PCR was carried out. Sequencing was performed with immunoSEQ multiplex PCR; in TCRdb, only in-frame clones are kept and a portion is missing. The sample consists of about 190,000 clones, roughly 86% of them appearing once. What was sequenced was PBMCs. The clonotype originates from a woman younger than 35 in good health and CMV-seronegative. The rearrangement joins TRBV27 to TRBJ2-7, with 8 bases matching TRBD2. This chain's CDR3 is CASSLVTSGSHEQYF. For the CDR3, the DNA is TGTGCCAGCAGTTTGGTTACGAGCGGGAGCCACGAGCAGTACTTC.